This T cell receptor (beta chain) was sequenced during a study of blood T cell repertoires in COVID-19. Study information: Nucleic acid was either cDNA or gDNA, and it came from T cells, B-cell-depleted T cells, or PBMCs.

Sequencing used immunoSEQ multiplex PCR; TCRdb keeps in-frame clones, though not all of them. The sample carries 250,000 or so clones, around nine tenths recorded once. The germline CDR1 and CDR2 sequences are MDHEN and SYDVKM. J gave up 1 base and V 2 bases, and 1 base lay outside the gene matches. The CDR3 spans 16 residues. In Seattle, patients joined the study during active infection and were tracked longitudinally. The chain carries TRBV28 and TRBJ2-6; 8 bases are shared with TRBD1. The sequence derives from a woman in her sixties with COVID-19, enrolled during active disease. Material: peripheral blood. The CDR3: CASSLTGGSGANVLTF. In nucleotides, the CDR3 is TGTGCCAGCAGTTTAACAGGGGGTTCTGGGGCCAACGTCCTGACTTTC.